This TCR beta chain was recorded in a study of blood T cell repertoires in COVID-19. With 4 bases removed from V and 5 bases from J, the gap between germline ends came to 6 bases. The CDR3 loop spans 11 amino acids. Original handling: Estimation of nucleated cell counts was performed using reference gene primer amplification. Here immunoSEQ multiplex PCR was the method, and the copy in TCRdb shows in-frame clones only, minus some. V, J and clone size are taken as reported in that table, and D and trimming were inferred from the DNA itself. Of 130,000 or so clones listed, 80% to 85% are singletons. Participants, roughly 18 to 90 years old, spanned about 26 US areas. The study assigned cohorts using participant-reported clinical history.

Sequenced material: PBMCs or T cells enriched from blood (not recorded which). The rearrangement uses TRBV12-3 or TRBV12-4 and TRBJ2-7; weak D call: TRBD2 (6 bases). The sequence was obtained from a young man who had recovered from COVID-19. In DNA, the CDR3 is TGTGCCAGCAGTTCGGGGGACGAGCAGTACGTC. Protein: CASSSGDEQYV.